This TCR beta chain emerged from a study of shared clonotypes between healthy human individuals. The assay was immunoSEQ multiplex PCR, and TCRdb's table has in-frame clones only and misses some. The data show hundreds of thousands of clones, approximately 96% seen once. V was pared by 3 bases and J by 5 bases, with 12 bases between. The V gene's germline CDR1 is LNHDA and CDR2 SQIVND (reference sequence). The CDR3 runs 14 residues. Naive CD8 cells lacked CD45RO and underwent positive selection for CCR7, leaving out terminally differentiated effector memory CD45RA+ cells. The chain joins TRBV19 to TRBJ2-3; D ambiguous. The sequencing input was naive CD8+ T cells sorted from blood. This sequence was found in a woman younger than 45 in good health. The DNA for the CDR3 is TGTGCCAGTAGTATGCTTCGGTCGTTAGATACGCAGTATTTT. Translation: CASSMLRSLDTQYF.